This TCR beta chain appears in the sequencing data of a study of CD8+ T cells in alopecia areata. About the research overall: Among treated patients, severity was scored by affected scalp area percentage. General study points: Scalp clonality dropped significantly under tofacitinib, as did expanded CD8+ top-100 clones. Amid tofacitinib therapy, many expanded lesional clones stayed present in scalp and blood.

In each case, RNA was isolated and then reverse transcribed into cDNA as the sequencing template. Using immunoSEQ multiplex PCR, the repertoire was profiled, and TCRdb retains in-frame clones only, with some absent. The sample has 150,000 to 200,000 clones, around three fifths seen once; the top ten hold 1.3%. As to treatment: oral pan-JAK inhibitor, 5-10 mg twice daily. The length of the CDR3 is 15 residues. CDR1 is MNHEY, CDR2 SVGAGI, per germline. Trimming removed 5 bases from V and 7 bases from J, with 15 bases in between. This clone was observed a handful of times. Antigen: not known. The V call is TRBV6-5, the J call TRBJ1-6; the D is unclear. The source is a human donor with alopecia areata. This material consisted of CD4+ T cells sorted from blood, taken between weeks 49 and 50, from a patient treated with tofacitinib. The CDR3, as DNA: TGTGCCAGCAGTGCCACGACTACCCGGAATTCACCCCTCCACTTT. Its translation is CASSATTTRNSPLHF.